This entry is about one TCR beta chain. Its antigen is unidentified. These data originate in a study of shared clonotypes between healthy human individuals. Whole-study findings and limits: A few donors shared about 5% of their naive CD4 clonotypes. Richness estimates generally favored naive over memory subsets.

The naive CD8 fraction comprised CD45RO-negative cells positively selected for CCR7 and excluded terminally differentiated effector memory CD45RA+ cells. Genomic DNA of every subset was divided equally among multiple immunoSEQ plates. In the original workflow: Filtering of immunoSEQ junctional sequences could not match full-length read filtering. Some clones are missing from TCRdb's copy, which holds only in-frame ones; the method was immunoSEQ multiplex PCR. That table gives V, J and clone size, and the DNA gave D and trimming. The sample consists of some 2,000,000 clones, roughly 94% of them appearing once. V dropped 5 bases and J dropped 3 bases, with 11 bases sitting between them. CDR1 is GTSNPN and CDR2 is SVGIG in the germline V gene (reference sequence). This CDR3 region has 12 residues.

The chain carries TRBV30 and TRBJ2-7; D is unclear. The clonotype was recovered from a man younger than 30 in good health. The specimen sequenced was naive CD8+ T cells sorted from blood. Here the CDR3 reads CAWERTVYEQYF. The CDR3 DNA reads TGTGCCTGGGAACGAACAGTCTACGAGCAGTACTTC.